This T cell receptor beta chain was recovered during a study of shared clonotypes between healthy human individuals (dated by TCRdb to 2018 to 2021). At the level of the whole study: The cohort included three men and a couple of women between 18 and 49 years of age. For each donor, three plates each were used for CD4 naive and CD4 memory, two plates were used for CD8 naive, and one plate was used for CD8 memory. To estimate repertoire size and how much clonotypes are shared between individuals, the study performed deep sequencing of blood TCR repertoires from 4 to 6 healthy adults. Libraries were prepared and TCR repertoires were sequenced by different laboratories using diverse techniques, in order to increase sequencing depth and limit assay-specific biases. Between about 0.85 and 8.9 billion PBMCs per donor were obtained by leukapheresis. The investigation overall reported the following: Sampling was restricted to blood, and TCR repertoires in tissue are likely to differ from TCR repertoires in blood. Larger estimated clonotype richness was generally found for naive subsets than for memory subsets. The small number of donors limited the genetic and exposure-history diversity represented. Sharing across several donors was observed for approximately 4.6% of naive CD4, under 4% of naive CD8, 2.3% of memory CD4, and roughly 0.43% of memory CD8 clonotypes. Pairwise subsampling led to the expectation that sequencing depth would affect the degree of clonotype sharing among donors. Incomplete sequencing was indicated by rarefaction of sorted-subset datasets, despite the large sequencing depth. Compared with non-shared clonotypes, clonotypes shared by all four sorted-subset donors had higher generation probabilities.

CD8 naive samples consisted of CD45RO-negative cells that were positively selected for CCR7, yielding a CD45RA+CCR7+ population without TemRA cells. Donors were healthy HIV-negative adults with no recently reported acute infections or vaccinations. All donors were Caucasian adults living in Nashville, Tennessee, USA. Blood was collected by leukapheresis, and PBMCs were isolated by Ficoll-Histopaque density gradient centrifugation and then cryopreserved in liquid nitrogen vapor phase. Purity and quantity of every magnetically sorted T cell population were checked by analytical flow cytometry. Each sorted fraction had its genomic DNA isolated and then quantified by UV absorbance on a Nanodrop 2000c. Points on this clone: There is no known antigen for this receptor. No quality values exist for individual bases; no much larger clone is one base distant.

Using the deep immunoSEQ assay, multiplex PCR amplified TCR CDR3 regions from genomic DNA. For each cell subset, the extracted genomic DNA was distributed evenly across all wells of several immunoSEQ 96-well plates, and each plate served as one replicate. For sorted subsets, approximately 190 ng genomic DNA, equal to some 28,000 T cell genomes, was loaded into each replicate PCR. Purified libraries were quantified with a Qubit 3.0 fluorometer, sized on a Bioanalyzer 2100, and re-quantified with the KAPA Library Quantification kit. Every immunoSEQ 96-well plate was sequenced on a dedicated single-read 150-cycle Illumina NextSeq 550 flow cell. In the authors' own workflow: The immunoSEQ output contained only junctional sequences without quality scores, so filtering could not match that applied to full-length reads. Sequences were annotated with PyIR, a Python wrapper for IgBLAST v1.9, using IMGT germline references to assign V/J genes and CDR3. Any read was removed if the V/J assignment was weak (E-value above 1e-6), the CDR3 was missing, or the read contained stop codons, out-of-frame junctions, or ambiguous translated residues. V3J clonotypes were defined as sequences sharing the same inferred V gene, J gene, and CDR3 amino acid sequence. To compute the percentage overlap between repertoires, the number of shared unique clonotypes was divided by the size of the smaller repertoire. Repertoire richness was assessed with RTK rarefaction, the Chao1 estimator, and Recon v2.1 estimates of unobserved clonotypes. OLGA was used to compute generation probabilities for all TCRbeta clonotypes that the gDNA method yielded from four donors. What TCRdb holds here is the immuneACCESS table cut down to in-frame rearrangements. Part of the clones is not present; checked against another copy, under half of the missing clones reflect an unresolved V gene, and the others are unexplained. Clone size and V and J calls were adopted from that table, with D and trimming inferred from the DNA. This sample holds over 2,000,000 clones; over 85% were observed only once. The leading ten clones occupy more than 1.5% of the sample.

The CDR3 measures 14 amino acids from cysteine to phenylalanine. The CDR3 DNA has 42 bases and is translated from base 1. Trimming takes 6 bases from V and 0 bases from J, and the germline ends sit 11 bases apart. In the germline V gene (reference sequence), CDR1 corresponds to LNHDA and CDR2 to SQIVND. The chain was built from TRBV19 and TRBJ1-1; tentative D gene TRBD1, with 5 bases matching. The TCR comes from a man in his late teens or twenties in good health. Some clones in this sample may be carry-over from other donors' samples. The specimen sequenced was naive CD8+ T cells from PBMCs. The cell subset or site label for this specimen denotes: CD45RA+CCR7+. The CDR3 reads CASRGDFMNTEAFF. The nucleotide sequence reads TGTGCCAGTAGGGGGGACTTTATGAACACTGAAGCTTTCTTT.